These T cell receptor beta chains were read from a single sample in a study of T cell repertoires in cytomegalovirus infection. TCRdb used MiXCR to reprocess the reads, holding one entry per CDR3 protein. The sample carries 500,000 to 600,000 distinct CDR3 sequences, more than 15% recorded once. Sequencing was performed on CD8+ T cells from PBMCs. The receptors were gathered from a human donor in good health (CMV status not recorded). Some clones in this sample may be carry-over from other donors' samples. CDR3s include the opening cysteine and the closing phenylalanine or tryptophan. A D gene is named only where the DNA matches it firmly. Clone size is shown for a subset of rows, as once, few, many or a class of expanded clone.

TRBV7-9,TRBJ2-1,many,.,CASSPGSSYNEQFF,TGTGCCAGCAGCCCCGGGAGCTCCTACAATGAGCAGTTCTTC
TRBV6-5,TRBJ1-5,.,.,CASSYSKLQPQHF,TGTGCCAGCAGTTACTCGAAACTCCAGCCCCAGCATTTT
TRBV29-1,TRBJ1-4,.,.,CSVAWIRPTDGDEKLFF,TGCAGCGTTGCGTGGATCCGGCCAACAGACGGGGATGAAAAACTGTTTTTT
TRBV2,TRBJ1-5,.,TRBD1,CASSDRGLRNQPQHF,TGTGCCAGCAGTGACAGGGGGCTAAGAAATCAGCCCCAGCATTTT
TRBV12-3/TRBV12-4,TRBJ1-1,many,.,CASGQIWSTEAFF,TGTGCCAGCGGCCAAATATGGAGCACTGAAGCTTTCTTT
TRBV4-2,TRBJ1-1,many,.,CAIQASQNTEAFF,TGTGCCATCCAGGCGTCGCAGAACACTGAAGCTTTCTTT
TRBV19,TRBJ2-1,.,.,CASSIPVPGDEQFF,TGTGCCAGTAGTATTCCTGTTCCAGGGGATGAGCAGTTCTTC
TRBV5-1,TRBJ2-7,many,.,CASSIRAYEQYF,TGCGCCAGCAGCATCCGGGCCTACGAGCAGTACTTC
TRBV12-3/TRBV12-4,TRBJ2-7,many,.,CASSLAGPHEQYF,TGTGCCAGCAGTTTAGCAGGGCCCCACGAGCAGTACTTC
TRBV19,TRBJ2-3,.,.,CASSIRSGEVTDTQYF,TGTGCCAGTAGTATTCGTAGCGGAGAGGTGACAGATACGCAGTATTTT
TRBV6-2/TRBV6-3,TRBJ2-3,.,.,CASTSAPGQPTDTQYF,TGTGCCAGCACCTCGGCCCCGGGACAACCCACAGATACGCAGTATTTT
TRBV27,TRBJ1-2,.,TRBD1,CASSPGTGLNYGYTF,TGTGCCAGCAGTCCCGGGACAGGGCTTAACTATGGCTACACCTTC
TRBV5-4,TRBJ1-2,many,.,CASSHAPQNYGYTF,TGTGCCAGCAGCCATGCGCCTCAAAACTATGGCTACACCTTC
TRBV7-9,TRBJ2-7,many,TRBD1,CASSSPPTGDPYEQYF,TGTGCCAGCAGCTCACCTCCGACAGGGGACCCCTACGAGCAGTACTTC
TRBV29-1,TRBJ1-1,.,.,CSVERVLNTEAFF,TGCAGCGTTGAAAGAGTGTTGAACACTGAAGCTTTCTTT
TRBV5-4,TRBJ2-1,many,.,CASSVGVRNPGYNEQFF,TGTGCCAGCAGCGTCGGTGTCCGGAACCCGGGGTACAATGAGCAGTTCTTC
TRBV30,TRBJ2-7,few,TRBD2,CAWSLTSGSNYEQYF,TGTGCCTGGAGTTTAACTAGCGGGAGTAACTACGAGCAGTACTTC
TRBV12-3/TRBV12-4,TRBJ1-6,many,.,CASSSGLNSPLHF,TGTGCCAGCAGTAGCGGGTTAAATTCACCCCTCCACTTT
TRBV29-1,TRBJ2-7,.,.,CSGGGSRLYEQYF,TGCAGCGGTGGGGGGAGCCGCCTCTACGAGCAGTACTTC
TRBV30,TRBJ2-2,many,.,CAWSPNPRASNTGELFF,TGTGCCTGGAGCCCCAACCCGCGGGCCTCGAACACCGGGGAGCTGTTTTTT
TRBV28,TRBJ2-1,many,TRBD2,CASSRSGTRNEQFF,TGTGCCAGCAGTCGTAGCGGGACTCGGAATGAGCAGTTCTTC
TRBV7-8,TRBJ1-1,few,.,CASSFVGVYRNTEAFF,TGTGCCAGCAGCTTTGTGGGCGTTTATAGGAACACTGAAGCTTTCTTT
TRBV6-1,TRBJ1-6,many,TRBD1,CAIRQGDRNSPLHF,TGTGCCATCCGACAGGGGGATAGAAATTCACCCCTCCACTTT
TRBV5-4,TRBJ2-7,few,.,CASSLVPAAYEQYF,TGTGCCAGCAGCTTGGTTCCAGCGGCCTACGAGCAGTACTTC
TRBV2,TRBJ2-1,.,.,CASSQQFF,TGTGCCAGCAGCCAGCAGTTCTTC
TRBV7-6,TRBJ1-1,many,.,CASSPRQGLPSRTEAFF,TGTGCCAGCAGCCCCAGACAAGGACTACCCTCGAGGACTGAAGCTTTCTTT
TRBV28,TRBJ2-5,many,TRBD2,CASSGREGRETQYF,TGTGCCAGCTCGGGGCGGGAGGGCCGCGAGACCCAGTACTTC
TRBV5-4,TRBJ2-7,few,.,CASSLMEGGIYEQYF,TGTGCCAGCAGCTTGATGGAGGGGGGGATCTACGAGCAGTACTTC
TRBV7-3,TRBJ2-1,many,TRBD1,CASSSGQGNEQFF,TGTGCCAGCAGCTCCGGACAGGGCAATGAGCAGTTCTTC
TRBV9,TRBJ2-5,once,.,CASSPIGRGGETQYF,TGTGCCAGCAGCCCCATTGGGCGGGGCGGCGAGACCCAGTACTTC
TRBV4-1,TRBJ2-3,.,TRBD2,CASSPHPTSGTTDTQYF,TGCGCCAGCAGCCCCCACCCAACGAGCGGGACGACAGATACGCAGTATTTT
TRBV6-1,TRBJ1-6,.,.,CASSPSRVGLGSPLHF,TGTGCCAGCAGCCCCAGCCGGGTGGGGCTAGGATCACCCCTCCACTTT
TRBV6-5,TRBJ2-7,few,TRBD2,CASSLGGTQYEQYF,TGTGCCAGCAGCCTGGGGGGGACGCAGTACGAGCAGTACTTC
TRBV4-1,TRBJ1-5,few,.,CASSQENGQPQHF,TGCGCCAGCAGCCAAGAAAATGGTCAGCCCCAGCATTTT
TRBV10-3,TRBJ2-5,.,.,CAISDNTPGETQYF,TGTGCCATCAGTGATAACACTCCTGGGGAGACCCAGTACTTC
TRBV19,TRBJ2-1,many,TRBD2,CASSISGRPGNEQFF,TGTGCCAGTAGTATATCCGGGAGGCCGGGGAATGAGCAGTTCTTC
TRBV18,TRBJ1-2,many,TRBD1,CASSRAEDRDLLYGYTF,TGTGCCAGCTCACGGGCTGAGGACAGGGACCTCCTGTATGGCTACACCTTC
TRBV5-6,TRBJ2-7,.,TRBD2,CASSLAGGGVIYEQYF,TGTGCCAGCAGCTTGGCCGGGGGGGGAGTGATCTACGAGCAGTACTTC
TRBV6-1,TRBJ1-5,few,.,CASSDRRRVSNQPQHF,TGTGCCAGCAGTGACCGACGGAGGGTTAGCAATCAGCCCCAGCATTTT
TRBV27,TRBJ1-2,.,.,CASRLSVRPNYGYTF,TGTGCCAGCAGATTATCAGTACGACCCAACTATGGCTACACCTTC
TRBV4-1,TRBJ2-7,.,TRBD1,CASSLRGTGKDEQYF,TGCGCCAGCAGCCTGAGGGGGACAGGGAAAGACGAGCAGTACTTC
TRBV19,TRBJ2-7,many,TRBD2,CASSNSTSGGGDEQYF,TGTGCCAGTAGTAATTCGACTAGCGGGGGGGGTGATGAGCAGTACTTC